A selection of T cell receptor beta chains follows, all from one sample in a study of shared clonotypes between healthy human individuals. The protocol was immunoSEQ multiplex PCR, while the TCRdb copy is restricted to in-frame clones and leaves out a portion. This table has approximately 940,000 clones, about three quarters appearing once. The source material was memory CD4+ T cells sorted from blood. The receptors stem from a man aged 18-30 years in good health. Both conserved end residues are part of each CDR3. The D gene is left open where the match is weak.

v_gene: TRBV10-3; d_gene: TRBD1; j_gene: TRBJ1-1; CDR3aa: CAISDDRGNTEAFF; CDR3nt: TGTGCCATCAGTGATGACAGGGGGAACACTGAAGCTTTCTTT
v_gene: TRBV18; d_gene: NA; j_gene: TRBJ2-3; CDR3aa: CASSPRAGETDTQYF; CDR3nt: TGTGCCAGCTCACCGAGGGCAGGGGAGACAGATACGCAGTATTTT
v_gene: TRBV7-9; d_gene: TRBD1; j_gene: TRBJ1-2; CDR3aa: CASSPRGGGQAEEGYTF; CDR3nt: TGTGCCAGCAGCCCAAGAGGAGGTGGACAGGCGGAAGAGGGCTACACCTTC
v_gene: TRBV5-4; d_gene: TRBD2; j_gene: TRBJ2-5; CDR3aa: CASSRTSGNQETQYF; CDR3nt: TGTGCCAGCAGCCGGACTAGCGGGAACCAAGAGACCCAGTACTTC
v_gene: TRBV18; d_gene: TRBD2; j_gene: TRBJ2-1; CDR3aa: CASSPLAGDNNEQFF; CDR3nt: TGTGCCAGCTCACCACTAGCGGGAGACAACAATGAGCAGTTCTTC
v_gene: TRBV5-1; d_gene: NA; j_gene: TRBJ2-7; CDR3aa: CASSFDLDTEQYF; CDR3nt: TGCGCCAGCAGCTTTGACTTGGATACCGAGCAGTACTTC
v_gene: TRBV7-9; d_gene: TRBD1; j_gene: TRBJ1-6; CDR3aa: CASSVGQGENSPLHF; CDR3nt: TGTGCCAGCAGCGTCGGACAGGGGGAAAATTCACCCCTCCACTTT
v_gene: TRBV6-5; d_gene: TRBD1; j_gene: TRBJ2-7; CDR3aa: CASSPMDRNYEQYF; CDR3nt: TGTGCCAGCAGTCCAATGGACAGGAACTACGAGCAGTACTTC
v_gene: TRBV6-1; d_gene: NA; j_gene: TRBJ2-7; CDR3aa: CASSDVGAVPSYEQYF; CDR3nt: TGTGCCAGCAGTGACGTCGGGGCAGTGCCCTCCTACGAGCAGTACTTC
v_gene: TRBV5-1; d_gene: TRBD2; j_gene: TRBJ2-7; CDR3aa: CASSSGTGLAAYEQYF; CDR3nt: TGCGCCAGCAGCTCCGGAACGGGACTAGCCGCCTACGAGCAGTACTTC
v_gene: TRBV7-2; d_gene: NA; j_gene: TRBJ2-7; CDR3aa: CASSLAATSTYEQYF; CDR3nt: TGTGCCAGCAGCTTGGCGGCAACAAGCACCTACGAGCAGTACTTC
v_gene: TRBV6-1; d_gene: NA; j_gene: TRBJ1-5; CDR3aa: CASSEFGTEPNQPQHF; CDR3nt: TGTGCCAGCAGTGAATTCGGAACAGAGCCAAATCAGCCCCAGCATTTT
v_gene: TRBV18; d_gene: NA; j_gene: TRBJ1-4; CDR3aa: CASSPFPGATNEKLFF; CDR3nt: TGTGCCAGCTCACCATTCCCCGGAGCAACTAATGAAAAACTGTTTTTT
v_gene: TRBV12-5; d_gene: NA; j_gene: TRBJ2-3; CDR3aa: CASGLGWDTQYF; CDR3nt: TGTGCTAGTGGTCTGGGGTGGGATACGCAGTATTTT
v_gene: TRBV11-2; d_gene: TRBD1; j_gene: TRBJ2-7; CDR3aa: CASSLVGTGVYDEQYF; CDR3nt: TGTGCCAGCAGCTTAGTGGGGACAGGGGTTTACGACGAGCAGTACTTC
v_gene: TRBV28; d_gene: NA; j_gene: TRBJ1-3; CDR3aa: CASSLSVETGNTIYF; CDR3nt: TGTGCCAGCAGTTTATCTGTGGAAACTGGAAACACCATATATTTT
v_gene: TRBV27; d_gene: TRBD2; j_gene: TRBJ2-1; CDR3aa: CASSFPGTSNEQFF; CDR3nt: TGTGCCAGCAGTTTTCCCGGGACTAGCAATGAGCAGTTCTTC
v_gene: TRBV5-1; d_gene: NA; j_gene: TRBJ2-1; CDR3aa: CASSLNQVEQFF; CDR3nt: TGCGCCAGCAGCTTAAATCAAGTTGAGCAGTTCTTC
v_gene: TRBV4-2; d_gene: NA; j_gene: TRBJ1-1; CDR3aa: CASSHDLNTEAFF; CDR3nt: TGTGCCAGCAGCCACGACCTGAACACTGAAGCTTTCTTT
v_gene: TRBV7-6; d_gene: NA; j_gene: TRBJ1-5; CDR3aa: CASRRDRSHQPQHF; CDR3nt: TGTGCCAGCAGACGAGACAGGTCCCATCAGCCCCAGCATTTT
v_gene: TRBV5-4; d_gene: TRBD1; j_gene: TRBJ2-5; CDR3aa: CASSQRTGYQETQYF; CDR3nt: TGTGCCAGCAGTCAAAGGACAGGCTACCAAGAGACCCAGTACTTC
v_gene: TRBV11-2; d_gene: TRBD2; j_gene: TRBJ2-1; CDR3aa: CASSHPAGGQNEQFF; CDR3nt: TGTGCCAGCAGCCACCCTGCGGGGGGGCAAAATGAGCAGTTCTTC
v_gene: TRBV5-1; d_gene: TRBD1; j_gene: TRBJ2-2; CDR3aa: CASRPPGQGNTGELFF; CDR3nt: TGCGCCAGCAGGCCACCGGGACAGGGGAACACCGGGGAGCTGTTTTTT
v_gene: TRBV18; d_gene: NA; j_gene: TRBJ2-3; CDR3aa: CASSPRQGPDTQYF; CDR3nt: TGTGCCAGCTCACCACGCCAGGGTCCAGATACGCAGTATTTT
v_gene: TRBV30; d_gene: TRBD1; j_gene: TRBJ1-1; CDR3aa: CACPGQGTEAFF; CDR3nt: TGTGCCTGCCCGGGACAGGGGACTGAAGCTTTCTTT
v_gene: TRBV11-3; d_gene: TRBD2; j_gene: TRBJ2-1; CDR3aa: CASSSSMVAGYNEQFF; CDR3nt: TGTGCCAGCAGCTCAAGTATGGTAGCGGGGTACAATGAGCAGTTCTTC
v_gene: TRBV12-5; d_gene: NA; j_gene: TRBJ2-4; CDR3aa: CASGTGIELAKNIQYF; CDR3nt: TGTGCTAGTGGTACAGGGATTGAGCTAGCCAAAAACATTCAGTACTTC
v_gene: TRBV2; d_gene: NA; j_gene: TRBJ2-3; CDR3aa: CASSEKAVSSTDTQYF; CDR3nt: TGTGCCAGCAGTGAGAAAGCGGTTTCTAGCACAGATACGCAGTATTTT
v_gene: TRBV2; d_gene: NA; j_gene: TRBJ1-4; CDR3aa: CASSERSTGWEKLFF; CDR3nt: TGTGCCAGCAGTGAAAGGTCAACAGGTTGGGAAAAACTGTTTTTT
v_gene: TRBV5-4; d_gene: NA; j_gene: TRBJ1-1; CDR3aa: CASTPLGGGGMNTEAFF; CDR3nt: TGTGCCAGCACCCCCTTAGGGGGGGGCGGAATGAACACTGAAGCTTTCTTT
v_gene: TRBV25-1; d_gene: NA; j_gene: TRBJ2-4; CDR3aa: CASSESERGTIQYF; CDR3nt: TGTGCCAGCAGTGAATCCGAGAGGGGCACCATTCAGTACTTC
v_gene: TRBV6-6; d_gene: NA; j_gene: TRBJ2-1; CDR3aa: CASSYSTQVLEQFF; CDR3nt: TGTGCCAGCAGTTATTCTACCCAGGTCCTTGAGCAGTTCTTC